These T cell receptor beta chains were read from a single sample in a study of graft-versus-host responses after intestinal transplantation. These TCRs are of unknown antigen specificity. This table comes from immunoSEQ multiplex PCR, and its TCRdb copy is limited to in-frame clones, with some not included. Among 75,000 to 100,000 clones, around four fifths were seen once, and the ten largest hold 17%. The sample was unstimulated CD8+ T cells sorted from spleen or lymph node cells, taken before intestinal transplant. The receptors stem from a human donor who received an intestinal transplant. Both conserved end residues are part of each CDR3. The D gene is left open where the match is weak. The size entry is marked missing in some rows and otherwise reads once, few, many or a size class.

D gene,V gene,J gene,clone size,CDR3 DNA,CDR3 protein
.,TRBV5-1,TRBJ1-2,.,TGCGCCAGCAGCTTGGGACCGAGATTCTATGGCTACACCTTC,CASSLGPRFYGYTF
.,TRBV27,TRBJ1-1,.,TGTGCCAGCAGTTTATCGGGACCTCGGTTCTCGGGGGCTTTCTTT,CASSLSGPRFSGAFF
.,TRBV2,TRBJ2-5,.,TGTGCCAGCAGGGCAGGACTACTTTACCAAGAGACCCAGTACTTC,CASRAGLLYQETQYF
.,TRBV23-1,TRBJ2-7,.,TGCGCCAGCCGACCGACGGGACCGAAATACGAGCAGTACTTC,CASRPTGPKYEQYF
TRBD1,TRBV4-1,TRBJ2-5,few,TGCGCCAGCAGCCAAGCGGACAGGGAGGAGACCCAGTACTTC,CASSQADREETQYF
TRBD1,TRBV4-2,TRBJ2-7,.,TGTGCCAGCAGCCAAGAGGGACAGTCAACCTACGAGCAGTACTTC,CASSQEGQSTYEQYF
.,TRBV11-2,TRBJ2-3,.,TGTGCCAGCAGCTTAGGAGGTCGGGGCCTCACAGATACGCAGTATTTT,CASSLGGRGLTDTQYF
.,TRBV9,TRBJ2-5,few,TGTGCCAGCAGCGTACAGGGGGGACAAGAGACCCAGTACTTC,CASSVQGGQETQYF
TRBD2,TRBV9,TRBJ2-3,.,TGTGCCAGCAGCGTAGGGACTAGCGGGACTAGCACAGATACGCAGTATTTT,CASSVGTSGTSTDTQYF
TRBD2,TRBV5-1,TRBJ2-2,.,TGCGCCAGCAGCTTCCGGCTAGCGGGAGGTGGAGGGGAGCTGTTTTTT,CASSFRLAGGGGELFF
TRBD2,TRBV30,TRBJ2-7,once,TGTGCCTGGAGTGCACGGGAGGCTTCCGAGCAGTACTTC,CAWSAREASEQYF
.,TRBV1,TRBJ2-5,.,TGCACCAGCAGCCAAAGTCTAGCGGGGAGATACTCCCAAGAGACCCAGTACTTC,CTSSQSLAGRYSQETQYF
.,TRBV27,TRBJ2-7,.,TGTGCCAGCAGTTTGCGAAATGAGGGGGGGAGCTCCTACGAGCAGTACTTC,CASSLRNEGGSSYEQYF
TRBD2,TRBV2,TRBJ2-5,.,TGTGCCAGCAGTGATCGCCCCGGGGGGGCGGAAGAGACCCAGTACTTC,CASSDRPGGAEETQYF
.,TRBV30,TRBJ1-1,.,TGTGCCTGGAGTCCATGGGTGGGGACTGAAGCTTTCTTT,CAWSPWVGTEAFF
.,TRBV5-1,TRBJ2-7,.,TGCGCCAGCAGCTTGACAGATCCGTTCTCCTACGAGCAGTACTTC,CASSLTDPFSYEQYF
TRBD2,TRBV10-1,TRBJ2-2,.,TGCGCCAGCAGCAGGACTAGCGGGGGACTTAACACCGGGGAGCTGTTTTTT,CASSRTSGGLNTGELFF
.,TRBV11-2,TRBJ2-1,once,TGTGCCAGCAGCCAAGGGATCCATGAGCAGTTCTTC,CASSQGIHEQFF
.,TRBV11-2,TRBJ2-3,.,TGTGCCAGCAGCCGCCTTGATACGCAGTATTTT,CASSRLDTQYF
TRBD2,TRBV7-2,TRBJ2-5,.,TGTGCCAGCAGCTTAGGACTAGCGGGAGGGGAGGAGACCCAGTACTTC,CASSLGLAGGEETQYF
TRBD2,TRBV11-2,TRBJ2-1,many,TGTGCCAGCAGCTTCGGGACTAGCTACAATGAGCAGTTCTTC,CASSFGTSYNEQFF
.,TRBV19,TRBJ2-1,.,TGTGCCAGTAGTTACGGGAGCTCCTACAATGAGCAGTTCTTC,CASSYGSSYNEQFF
.,TRBV5-1,TRBJ2-6,.,TGCGCCAGCAGCTTCCCGGGACGGAGACACTCTGGGGCCAACGTCCTGACTTTC,CASSFPGRRHSGANVLTF
TRBD2,TRBV5-4,TRBJ2-5,.,TGTGCCAGCAGCTTGATTGGGCTAGCGGGCGGCGGAGAGACCCAGTACTTC,CASSLIGLAGGGETQYF
TRBD2,TRBV4-1,TRBJ2-5,once,TGCGCCAGCAGCCAAGGTAGCGGGTTCCAAGAGACCCAGTACTTC,CASSQGSGFQETQYF
.,TRBV6-5,TRBJ2-2,.,TGTGCCAGCAGTTACCACCAAACCGGGAAGCTGTTTTTT,CASSYHQTGKLFF
.,TRBV7-3,TRBJ2-3,.,TGTGCCAGCAGCAAGATGACGGGACACGCTGATACGCAGTATTTT,CASSKMTGHADTQYF
.,TRBV9,TRBJ2-1,few,TGTGCCAGCAGCTCCCGGGACTTCACAACTAGCTCCTACAATGAGCAGTTCTTC,CASSSRDFTTSSYNEQFF
TRBD1,TRBV10-1,TRBJ1-5,.,TGCGCCAGCAGAATCATGAAGGACAGGCTTCAGCCCCAGCATTTT,CASRIMKDRLQPQHF
.,TRBV6-1,TRBJ2-7,once,TGTGCCAGCAGTGGCCCCTTCGGGACGGAACCCTACGAGCAGTACTTC,CASSGPFGTEPYEQYF
.,TRBV6-5,TRBJ2-3,.,TGTGCCAGCAGGGGGGGCACAGATACGCAGTATTTT,CASRGGTDTQYF
.,TRBV27,TRBJ2-2,.,TGTGCCAGCAGTTTTCTGGTAGGGGCGCTCACCGGGGAGCTGTTTTTT,CASSFLVGALTGELFF
.,TRBV5-1,TRBJ1-5,.,TGCGCCAGCAGCTTGGAAGGGTCGGGACAGCCCCAGCATTTT,CASSLEGSGQPQHF
.,TRBV27,TRBJ2-1,.,TGTGCCAGCAGTTTTAATGCCGCCAATGAGCAGTTCTTC,CASSFNAANEQFF
.,TRBV11-3,TRBJ2-3,.,TGTGCCAGCAGCTTAGTCAGGGGTGATACGCAGTATTTT,CASSLVRGDTQYF
TRBD2,TRBV2,TRBJ2-3,.,TGTGCCAGCAGTGCGAGTTGGACTAGCGGGAGCACAGATACGCAGTATTTT,CASSASWTSGSTDTQYF
.,TRBV6-6,TRBJ2-7,.,TGTGCCAGCAGTGAACACGAGCAGTACTTC,CASSEHEQYF
.,TRBV19,TRBJ1-5,once,TGTGCCAGTAGGGGTGAGGGGGGCAATCAGCCCCAGCATTTT,CASRGEGGNQPQHF
.,TRBV19,TRBJ2-7,.,TGTGCCAGTAGTTCCGGCCCCCCACTAGCCTACGAGCAGTACTTC,CASSSGPPLAYEQYF
TRBD2,TRBV28,TRBJ2-1,.,TGTGCCAGCAGTTTCCCAAGACGTAGCGGGGGGGACAATGAGCAGTTCTTC,CASSFPRRSGGDNEQFF
.,TRBV6-4,TRBJ2-3,.,TGTGCCAGCAGTGACGGGGCAGATACGCAGTATTTT,CASSDGADTQYF
.,TRBV9,TRBJ1-1,.,TGTGCCAGCAGCAGCACAGGTTTGAACACTGAAGCTTTCTTT,CASSSTGLNTEAFF
.,TRBV28,TRBJ2-7,.,TGTGCCAGCAGTTCCCGGGGACCCTACGAGCAGTACTTC,CASSSRGPYEQYF
.,TRBV28,TRBJ1-1,.,TGTGCCAGCAGTCCCACTCCGGGGGGGCGGACTGAAGCTTTCTTT,CASSPTPGGRTEAFF
.,TRBV2,TRBJ1-2,.,TGTGCCAGTCTGAGGGAACCCGGCATGTCTAACTATGGCTACACCTTC,CASLREPGMSNYGYTF
.,TRBV6-6,TRBJ1-5,once,TGTGCCAGCAGTGACCCAGGGGTTAACAATCAGCCCCAGCATTTT,CASSDPGVNNQPQHF
TRBD2,TRBV5-1,TRBJ2-2,.,TGCGCCAGCAGTGCTGGGGGGGCCGGGGAGCTGTTTTTT,CASSAGGAGELFF
.,TRBV7-9,TRBJ1-1,.,TGTGCCAGCAGCCCGGACAGACGGATCACTGAAGCTTTCTTT,CASSPDRRITEAFF
TRBD2,TRBV6-4,TRBJ2-7,few,TGTGCCAGCAGTGACTGGGAGGGGCACGAGCAGTACTTC,CASSDWEGHEQYF
.,TRBV6-1,TRBJ2-7,few,TGTGCCAGCACCCACAGGGAAACTCGGGAGCAGTACTTC,CASTHRETREQYF
.,TRBV6-5,TRBJ2-2,.,TGTGCCAGCACCGAGGGGGACGGGGAGCTGTTTTTT,CASTEGDGELFF
TRBD2,TRBV6-1,TRBJ2-1,.,TGTGCCAGCAGTGAAAGGGGACCGGGAGGCTTTTACTACAATGAGCAGTTCTTC,CASSERGPGGFYYNEQFF
.,TRBV21-1,TRBJ2-5,.,TGTGCCAGCAAGACTAGCGGGGGCCCCGAACAAGAGACCCAGTACTTC,CASKTSGGPEQETQYF
.,TRBV6-5,TRBJ2-1,.,TGTGCCAGCAGTTACTCAGGGGACACCTACAATGAGCAGTTCTTC,CASSYSGDTYNEQFF
.,TRBV7-2,TRBJ1-6,.,TGTGCCAGCAGCCCACACACAGGGAAACTTTCACCCCTCCACTTT,CASSPHTGKLSPLHF
.,TRBV5-6,TRBJ2-7,.,TGTGCCAGCAGTTCCACACCGGGAGACCCAAACTACGAGCAGTACTTC,CASSSTPGDPNYEQYF
.,TRBV7-9,TRBJ2-5,.,TGTGCCAGCAGCTTAGTAGGGGGGGAAGAGACCCAGTACTTC,CASSLVGGEETQYF
TRBD2,TRBV7-9,TRBJ2-1,.,TGTGCCAGCAGCTGGACTAGCGGGAGCTACAATGAGCAGTTCTTC,CASSWTSGSYNEQFF
.,TRBV27,TRBJ1-2,.,TGTGCCAGCGGACACAGGGAGGATTACTATGGCTACACCTTC,CASGHREDYYGYTF
.,TRBV4-1,TRBJ2-2,.,TGCGCCAGCAGCCAACTCTCGAACACCGGGGAGCTGTTTTTT,CASSQLSNTGELFF